This T cell receptor beta chain was sequenced during a study of early T cells in non-severe SARS-CoV-2 infection. Whole-study context: Sequenced material consisted of bulk RNA (from unsorted whole blood), and chains were unpaired.

Study-level points and caveats: CD4 and private specificities were missed by VDJdb matching, which favored anti-spike CD8 responses.

Looked up from germline, CDR1 is SGHRS and CDR2 is YFSETQ. V lost 2 bases and J lost 1; bases outside the gene matches: 6. The CDR3 consists of 16 residues. The sample holds a few counts of this clonotype. Its antigen is still unknown. Each cDNA molecule carried a unique molecular identifier. MiXCR, run by TCRdb on the 5' RACE reads, gives a single entry per CDR3 protein. The data contain tens of thousands of distinct CDR3 sequences, roughly 9.2% of them singletons. The clonotype was recovered from an adult who was a healthcare worker with PCR-confirmed SARS-CoV-2 infection or an uninfected control (not recorded which). V gene TRBV5-1 combines with J gene TRBJ2-1, with 7 bases fitting TRBD2. Material for sequencing was whole blood. CDR3 residues: CASSFSGDPSYNEQFF. The CDR3 DNA reads TGCGCCAGCAGCTTCAGCGGGGACCCGTCCTACAATGAGCAGTTCTTC.